The rows below give T cell receptor beta chains drawn from one sample of a study of PD-L1 blockade in urothelial cancer. Data came from immunoSEQ multiplex PCR; TCRdb stores just in-frame clones and leaves some out. The sample has tens of thousands of clones, 75% to 95% seen once. The specimen comprised PBMCs, sampled around atezolizumab (anti-PD-L1) treatment. The receptors here all came from a woman over 75 with urothelial cancer. The CDR3 runs from the conserved cysteine through the conserved F or W. Each record gives: D gene, clone size, V gene, J gene, CDR3 DNA, CDR3 protein. The D gene is left open where the match is weak. Size tells how often a clone was seen (once, few, many) or the class of an expanded clone, and some rows leave it out.

d_call: TRBD1; clone_size: -; v_call: TRBV2; j_call: TRBJ2-2; cdr3_nt: TGTGCCAGCAGTGAGAGACAGGGTCGCGGCGGGGAGCTGTTTTTT; cdr3_aa: CASSERQGRGGELFF
d_call: -; clone_size: -; v_call: TRBV29-1; j_call: TRBJ2-1; cdr3_nt: TGCAGCGTTGAGAGTAGTCTCGGCAATGAGCAGTTCTTC; cdr3_aa: CSVESSLGNEQFF
d_call: TRBD2; clone_size: -; v_call: TRBV6-5; j_call: TRBJ2-7; cdr3_nt: TGTGCCAGCAGTTACGGACTAGCGGGGTTCAACGAGCAGTACTTC; cdr3_aa: CASSYGLAGFNEQYF
d_call: TRBD1; clone_size: -; v_call: TRBV28; j_call: TRBJ2-7; cdr3_nt: TGTGCCACCGCGGGACAGGTAGTATCTTACGAGCAGTACTTC; cdr3_aa: CATAGQVVSYEQYF
d_call: -; clone_size: -; v_call: TRBV30; j_call: TRBJ1-3; cdr3_nt: TGTGCCTGGAGCGCGGGAAACACCATATATTTT; cdr3_aa: CAWSAGNTIYF
d_call: TRBD1; clone_size: -; v_call: TRBV28; j_call: TRBJ1-5; cdr3_nt: TGTGCCAGCAGTCCTACAGGGGGGACAGTAAACAATCAGCCCCAGCATTTT; cdr3_aa: CASSPTGGTVNNQPQHF
d_call: -; clone_size: -; v_call: TRBV27; j_call: TRBJ2-2; cdr3_nt: TGTGCCAGCAGGCCCCTCGCGGAATACACCGGGGAGCTGTTTTTT; cdr3_aa: CASRPLAEYTGELFF
d_call: TRBD1; clone_size: once; v_call: TRBV19; j_call: TRBJ1-1; cdr3_nt: TGTGCCAGTAGGCCCGCGGGACAGGGGATTCGCACTGAAGCTTTCTTT; cdr3_aa: CASRPAGQGIRTEAFF
d_call: TRBD2; clone_size: once; v_call: TRBV7-3; j_call: TRBJ2-1; cdr3_nt: TGTGCCAGCAGCTTAAGCGGGGGACTATACAATGAGCAGTTCTTC; cdr3_aa: CASSLSGGLYNEQFF
d_call: -; clone_size: -; v_call: TRBV15; j_call: TRBJ1-2; cdr3_nt: TGTGCCACCAGCAGCAGGACAGCTAACTATGGCTACACCTTC; cdr3_aa: CATSSRTANYGYTF
d_call: -; clone_size: -; v_call: TRBV28; j_call: TRBJ1-2; cdr3_nt: TGTGCCAGCAGACCCGGCCGGACAGCCTATGGCTACACCTTC; cdr3_aa: CASRPGRTAYGYTF
d_call: TRBD1; clone_size: -; v_call: TRBV6-1; j_call: TRBJ1-5; cdr3_nt: TGTGCCAGCAGCCAACAGGGGTTAGGACAGCCCCAGCATTTT; cdr3_aa: CASSQQGLGQPQHF
d_call: -; clone_size: once; v_call: TRBV28; j_call: TRBJ1-3; cdr3_nt: TGTGCCAGCAGTTTACTGACTGGGACAGGAAACACCATATATTTT; cdr3_aa: CASSLLTGTGNTIYF
d_call: -; clone_size: -; v_call: TRBV6-5; j_call: TRBJ1-1; cdr3_nt: TGTGCCACCTTCTCCCCCCGGAACACTGAAGCTTTCTTT; cdr3_aa: CATFSPRNTEAFF
d_call: -; clone_size: -; v_call: TRBV5-1; j_call: TRBJ1-1; cdr3_nt: TGCGCCAGCAGACAGGGCGATAACACTGAAGCTTTCTTT; cdr3_aa: CASRQGDNTEAFF
d_call: -; clone_size: -; v_call: TRBV15; j_call: TRBJ1-2; cdr3_nt: TGTGCCACCAGCAGAAGACCAATGGGAGACAACTATGGCTACACCTTC; cdr3_aa: CATSRRPMGDNYGYTF
d_call: -; clone_size: -; v_call: TRBV2; j_call: TRBJ2-5; cdr3_nt: TGTGCCAGCAGTCCGGACAGCAGGGAGACCCAGTACTTC; cdr3_aa: CASSPDSRETQYF
d_call: -; clone_size: -; v_call: TRBV5-1; j_call: TRBJ1-2; cdr3_nt: TGCGCCAGCAGCGGGCGATTAGGATTGTGGGGCTACACCTTC; cdr3_aa: CASSGRLGLWGYTF
d_call: -; clone_size: -; v_call: TRBV7-3; j_call: TRBJ2-2; cdr3_nt: TGTGCCAGCAGCCCACCTGAGGGCGGGGAGCTGTTTTTT; cdr3_aa: CASSPPEGGELFF
d_call: -; clone_size: -; v_call: TRBV7-2; j_call: TRBJ2-7; cdr3_nt: TGTGCCAGCAGCTTAGGGCAGGGGACGGGAGAGCAGTACTTC; cdr3_aa: CASSLGQGTGEQYF
d_call: -; clone_size: -; v_call: TRBV29-1; j_call: TRBJ2-7; cdr3_nt: TGCAGCGTTGAAGACGGCACTCCGGCGGGAGAGCAGTACTTC; cdr3_aa: CSVEDGTPAGEQYF
d_call: -; clone_size: -; v_call: TRBV5-6; j_call: TRBJ2-3; cdr3_nt: TGTGCCAGCAGAATTAACACGCCCACAGATACGCAGTATTTT; cdr3_aa: CASRINTPTDTQYF
d_call: -; clone_size: -; v_call: TRBV7-3; j_call: TRBJ2-1; cdr3_nt: TGTGCCAGCAGCCGGAGCGAAACCTCCTACAATGAGCAGTTCTTC; cdr3_aa: CASSRSETSYNEQFF
d_call: -; clone_size: -; v_call: TRBV6-6; j_call: TRBJ1-2; cdr3_nt: TGTGCCAGCAGTTACTCGAGTCCGGGGGGGGAGATTGGCTACACCTTC; cdr3_aa: CASSYSSPGGEIGYTF
d_call: -; clone_size: -; v_call: TRBV28; j_call: TRBJ2-5; cdr3_nt: TGTGCCAGCAGCCCCGATCCCCCCGGGACCCAGTACTTC; cdr3_aa: CASSPDPPGTQYF
d_call: TRBD1; clone_size: -; v_call: TRBV27; j_call: TRBJ1-1; cdr3_nt: TGTGCCAGCAGTTTGTCCGGACAGGGGGCTTTCTTT; cdr3_aa: CASSLSGQGAFF
d_call: TRBD2; clone_size: once; v_call: TRBV6-5; j_call: TRBJ2-7; cdr3_nt: TGTGCCAGCAGAAGACTAGCGGCAGTTTACGAGCAGTACTTC; cdr3_aa: CASRRLAAVYEQYF
d_call: -; clone_size: -; v_call: TRBV19; j_call: TRBJ2-4; cdr3_nt: TGTGCCAGTAGTGAACCCCTCGACAGAGCCAAAAACATTCAGTACTTC; cdr3_aa: CASSEPLDRAKNIQYF
d_call: -; clone_size: once; v_call: TRBV9; j_call: TRBJ2-1; cdr3_nt: TGTGCCAGCAGCGCCCCACCTGAAGGCAGGGAGCAGTTCTTC; cdr3_aa: CASSAPPEGREQFF
d_call: -; clone_size: -; v_call: TRBV29-1; j_call: TRBJ1-1; cdr3_nt: TGCAGCGTTGTGGGGCAAACCATGAACCCTGAAGCTTTCTTT; cdr3_aa: CSVVGQTMNPEAFF
d_call: TRBD1; clone_size: once; v_call: TRBV10-3; j_call: TRBJ1-1; cdr3_nt: TGTGCCATCAGTGTCCTAGGGGGCCGGGGCACTGAAGCTTTCTTT; cdr3_aa: CAISVLGGRGTEAFF
d_call: -; clone_size: -; v_call: TRBV30; j_call: TRBJ2-7; cdr3_nt: TGTGCCTGGAGTGACGGGACTTTCTCCTACGAGCAGTACTTC; cdr3_aa: CAWSDGTFSYEQYF
d_call: -; clone_size: -; v_call: TRBV5-1; j_call: TRBJ2-1; cdr3_nt: TGCGCCAGCAGCTTGCATTTGCGGGGACTTTACAATGAGCAGTTCTTC; cdr3_aa: CASSLHLRGLYNEQFF
d_call: TRBD1; clone_size: -; v_call: TRBV6-5; j_call: TRBJ1-5; cdr3_nt: TGTGCCAGCAGTAGCGGACAGGGAGGGGGCCAGCCCCAGCATTTT; cdr3_aa: CASSSGQGGGQPQHF
d_call: TRBD1; clone_size: -; v_call: TRBV27; j_call: TRBJ2-1; cdr3_nt: TGTGCCAGCAGCCCGGGACAGGCGCGCAATGAGCAGTTCTTC; cdr3_aa: CASSPGQARNEQFF
d_call: TRBD1; clone_size: -; v_call: TRBV30; j_call: TRBJ2-7; cdr3_nt: TGTGCCTGGAGTGCCAAAGGGACAGGGAACGAGCAGTACTTC; cdr3_aa: CAWSAKGTGNEQYF
d_call: -; clone_size: -; v_call: TRBV5-1; j_call: TRBJ1-2; cdr3_nt: TGCGCCAGCAGCCTGGACGCAGGGTCGAGGTATGGCTACACCTTC; cdr3_aa: CASSLDAGSRYGYTF
d_call: -; clone_size: -; v_call: TRBV19; j_call: TRBJ1-1; cdr3_nt: TGTGCCAGTACCTACAGGGTTTCCACTGTTTTGATGGGAGACACTGAAGCTTTCTTT; cdr3_aa: CASTYRVSTVLMGDTEAFF
d_call: -; clone_size: few; v_call: TRBV30; j_call: TRBJ1-1; cdr3_nt: TGTGCCTGGAGTGTACAGATGAACACTGAAGCTTTCTTT; cdr3_aa: CAWSVQMNTEAFF
d_call: -; clone_size: -; v_call: TRBV28; j_call: TRBJ2-7; cdr3_nt: TGTGCCAGCAGAAGAGGGGGGGGCGAGCAGTACTTC; cdr3_aa: CASRRGGGEQYF
d_call: -; clone_size: -; v_call: TRBV6-5; j_call: TRBJ2-1; cdr3_nt: TGTGCCAGCAGTTATAGCGGTGAGCAGTTCTTC; cdr3_aa: CASSYSGEQFF
d_call: -; clone_size: -; v_call: TRBV7-9; j_call: TRBJ1-2; cdr3_nt: TGTGCCAGCAGCTTAGAATCTGGGGGCCGGAGCTATGGCTACACCTTC; cdr3_aa: CASSLESGGRSYGYTF
d_call: -; clone_size: -; v_call: TRBV18; j_call: TRBJ2-7; cdr3_nt: TGTGCCAGCTGGCCGGTGCGGGCCACTGAGGCCTCCTACGAGCAGTACTTC; cdr3_aa: CASWPVRATEASYEQYF
d_call: TRBD2; clone_size: -; v_call: TRBV5-1; j_call: TRBJ2-5; cdr3_nt: TGCGCCAGCAGCTTGGCGCGGGGAGGGGAGACCCAGTACTTC; cdr3_aa: CASSLARGGETQYF
d_call: -; clone_size: -; v_call: TRBV12-2; j_call: TRBJ2-7; cdr3_nt: TGTGCAAGTCGCTTAAAACAGGTATCCCTAGCGGGAGGCTACGAGCAGTACTTC; cdr3_aa: CASRLKQVSLAGGYEQYF
d_call: -; clone_size: -; v_call: TRBV5-1; j_call: TRBJ1-1; cdr3_nt: TGCGCCAGCAGCTTGTCGGCAGGAGGGGACACTGAAGCTTTCTTT; cdr3_aa: CASSLSAGGDTEAFF